The 14 T cell receptor beta chains below come from one sample, sequenced in a study of T cell changes during pregnancy in multiple sclerosis. Sequenced by immunoSEQ multiplex PCR; TCRdb stores in-frame clones only, minus some. The data show 40,000 to 45,000 clones, roughly 94% seen once. This sample comprised peripheral blood, obtained in the third trimester of pregnancy. Source of these receptors: a female donor with multiple sclerosis, enrolled in a pregnancy study.

This clone is a singleton in its sample. The chain is built from TRBV28 and TRBJ1-3, with D perhaps matching TRBD1 (5 bases). The V end was cut by 5 bases, the J end by 0 bases, with 11 bases between. CDR3 length: 15 residues. CDR1 is MDHEN and CDR2 is SYDVKM in the germline V gene. CDR3 in amino acids: CASSGQVHSGNTIYF. In nucleotides, the CDR3 is TGTGCCAGCAGTGGACAAGTTCACTCTGGAAACACCATATATTTT.

As to this clone: This CDR3 fails to terminate in the conserved phenylalanine or tryptophan, so it likely reflects a read error. The genes are TRBV5-4 and TRBJ1-2; D remains unclear. CDR1 and CDR2 (germline): SGHNT, YYREEE (reference sequence). The germline V and J ends were trimmed by 0 bases and 4 bases, with 13 bases remaining between them. The CDR3 covers 15 residues. CDR3 sequence: CASSLDFRNVYGYTL. In DNA form, the CDR3 reads TGTGCCAGCAGCTTGGATTTCAGGAACGTCTATGGCTACACCCTC.

The V call is TRBV11-3, the J call TRBJ2-3, with a tentative D call TRBD1 (8 bases). V lost 1 base and J lost 1, with 24 bases in between. The CDR3 is 20 residues long. Per the germline V gene, CDR1 is SGHNT and CDR2 is YENEEA. The CDR3 sequence: CASSLAGRAQGALGTDTQYF. The CDR3 nucleotides read TGTGCCAGCAGCTTAGCTGGGAGGGCTCAGGGGGCTTTGGGCACAGATACGCAGTATTTT.

This clone was observed a single time. The chain carries TRBV7-9 and TRBJ1-1, with a possible D match to TRBD1 (5 bases). This CDR3 is built from 12 residues. V was shortened by 10 bases and J by 5 bases, with 14 bases between the two germline ends. The germline gives CDR1 SEHNR, CDR2 FQNEAQ (reference sequence). CDR3 bases: TGTGCCACCAGGGAGGTGACGACTGAAGCTTTCTTT. This sequence encodes CATREVTTEAFF.

The V call is TRBV5-6, the J call TRBJ2-7, with a tentative D call TRBD2 (5 bases). The length of the CDR3 is 12 residues. CDR1 is SGHDT and CDR2 is YYEEEE in the germline V gene. The V and J ends lost 1 base and 3 bases respectively, with 5 bases between them. CDR3 sequence reads: CASSLRGYEQYF. The CDR3 nucleotides read TGTGCCAGCAGCTTGCGGGGCTACGAGCAGTACTTC.

This CDR3 reads CASSQGGLQVGEKLFF. In DNA form, the CDR3 reads TGCGCCAGCAGCCAAGGGGGGCTGCAGGTCGGTGAAAAACTGTTTTTT. The chain carries TRBV4-3 and TRBJ1-4, with TRBD1 as a possible D gene (6 bases). The CDR3 totals 16 residues. Germline V gene sequence: CDR1 LGHNA, CDR2 YSLEER. The V and J ends lost 1 base and 7 bases respectively, with 16 bases between them.

The chain links TRBV27 to TRBJ1-5; D possibly corresponds to TRBD1 (5 bases). The V end lost 10 bases, the J end lost 9 bases, and 19 bases lay between the germline ends. CDR1 and CDR2 (germline): MNHEY, SMNVEV (reference sequence). The CDR3 runs to 13 residues. CDR3 nucleotide sequence: TGTGCCACCGGGGGAAACGGTTTACGGCCCCAGCATTTT. Its translation: CATGGNGLRPQHF.

The chain has TRBV29-1 and TRBJ1-4, with 7 bases matching TRBD1. This CDR3 is 14 amino acids long. J lost 2 bases, V lost 7 bases, and 7 bases had no gene match. The V gene's germline CDR1 is SQVTM and CDR2 ANQGSEA. The CDR3 loop reads CSATRGPTNEKLFF. The CDR3 DNA reads TGCAGCGCAACTAGGGGGCCGACTAATGAAAAACTGTTTTTT.

The chain couples TRBV21-1 to TRBJ2-3; the table calls TRBD1, which could not be checked here. TRBV21-1 is listed as a pseudogene. There are 18 residues in the CDR3. The CDR3 bases are TGTGCCAGCAGCAGGTTCTGGAGGGGGCCAAACGGCACAGATACGCAGTATTTT. As protein: CASSRFWRGPNGTDTQYF.

This clone was recorded only once. The chain employs TRBV14 and TRBJ1-1; the D gene is possibly TRBD1 (5 bases). V was pared by 3 bases and J by 1 base, with 12 bases between. CDR1 SGHDN and CDR2 FVKESK come from the germline V gene. The CDR3 length is 15 residues. This CDR3 reads CASSHAAGWNTEAFF. CDR3 nucleotide sequence: TGTGCCAGCAGCCATGCCGCAGGGTGGAACACTGAAGCTTTCTTT.

The genes are TRBV18 and TRBJ1-2; D is unclear. The CDR3 is 13 residues long. Germline V gene sequence: CDR1 KGHSH, CDR2 LQKENI. The ends were cut back, 4 bases at V and 3 bases at J, with 9 bases in the middle. The CDR3 region has the DNA TGTGCCAGCTCACAGTCAGCGGACTATGGCTACACCTTC. Amino acid sequence: CASSQSADYGYTF.

In this sample, this clone turned up once. The rearrangement uses TRBV27 and TRBJ2-2; unclear D gene. Germline V gene sequence: CDR1 MNHEY, CDR2 SMNVEV (reference sequence). The ends were cut back, 2 bases at V and 7 bases at J, with 23 bases in the middle. The CDR3 has 18 residues. The CDR3 reads CASSLRQSRSPPVGELFF. The CDR3 nucleotides are TGTGCCAGCAGTTTAAGACAATCCCGAAGCCCGCCCGTCGGGGAGCTGTTTTTT.

V usage is TRBV28 and J usage is TRBJ1-5, with D perhaps matching TRBD1 (5 bases). The CDR3 spans 15 residues. Between the trimmed V and J ends, which lost 5 bases and 0 bases, there was a span of 11 bases. Germline V gene data show CDR1 as MDHEN and CDR2 as SYDVKM. CDR3 bases: TGTGCCAGCAGTACCCGACAGTATAGCAATCAGCCCCAGCATTTT. Translating gives CASSTRQYSNQPQHF.

The J gene is TRBJ1-6, the V gene TRBV2, with 7 bases lining up with TRBD1. The CDR3 contains 14 residues. Germline values: CDR1 SNHLY, CDR2 FYNNEI. With 8 bases clipped from V and 5 bases from J, the junction kept 6 bases outside the gene matches. CDR3 nucleotide sequence: TGTGCCAGCGCACAGGGGACGAATAATTCACCCCTCCACTTT. As protein: CASAQGTNNSPLHF.